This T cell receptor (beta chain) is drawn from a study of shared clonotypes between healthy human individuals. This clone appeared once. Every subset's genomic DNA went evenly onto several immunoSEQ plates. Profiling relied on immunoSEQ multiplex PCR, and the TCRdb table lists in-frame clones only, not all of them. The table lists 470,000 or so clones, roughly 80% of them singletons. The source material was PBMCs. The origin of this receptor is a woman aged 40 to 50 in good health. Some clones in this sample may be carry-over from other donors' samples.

CDR3 nucleotide sequence: TGTGCCAGCAGCTTGTCCGCGGAGCGAGCGAACACCGGGGAGCTGTTTTTT. Its translation: CASSLSAERANTGELFF. The chain recombines TRBV5-4 with TRBJ2-2; D not resolved. The CDR3 length is 17 residues. Germline-derived CDR1 and CDR2 are SGHNT and YYREEE (reference sequence). V gave up 1 base and J gave up 0 bases, with 13 bases separating them.